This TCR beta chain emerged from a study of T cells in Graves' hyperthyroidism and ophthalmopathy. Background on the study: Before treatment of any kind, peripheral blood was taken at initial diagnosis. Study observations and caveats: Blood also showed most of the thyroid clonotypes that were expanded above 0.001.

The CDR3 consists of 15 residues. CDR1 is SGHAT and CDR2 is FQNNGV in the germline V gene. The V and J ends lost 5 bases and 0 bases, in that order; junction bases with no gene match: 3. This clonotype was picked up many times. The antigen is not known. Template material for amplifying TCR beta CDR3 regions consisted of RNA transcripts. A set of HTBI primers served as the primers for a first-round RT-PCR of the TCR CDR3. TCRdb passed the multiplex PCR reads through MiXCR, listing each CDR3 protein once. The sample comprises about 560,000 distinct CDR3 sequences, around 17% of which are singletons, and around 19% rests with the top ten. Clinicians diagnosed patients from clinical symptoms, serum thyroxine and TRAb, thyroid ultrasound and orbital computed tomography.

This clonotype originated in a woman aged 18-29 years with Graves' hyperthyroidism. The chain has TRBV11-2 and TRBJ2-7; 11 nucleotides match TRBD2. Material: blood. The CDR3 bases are TGTGCCAGCAGCCGACTAGCGGGGTCCTCCTACGAGCAGTACTTC. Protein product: CASSRLAGSSYEQYF.